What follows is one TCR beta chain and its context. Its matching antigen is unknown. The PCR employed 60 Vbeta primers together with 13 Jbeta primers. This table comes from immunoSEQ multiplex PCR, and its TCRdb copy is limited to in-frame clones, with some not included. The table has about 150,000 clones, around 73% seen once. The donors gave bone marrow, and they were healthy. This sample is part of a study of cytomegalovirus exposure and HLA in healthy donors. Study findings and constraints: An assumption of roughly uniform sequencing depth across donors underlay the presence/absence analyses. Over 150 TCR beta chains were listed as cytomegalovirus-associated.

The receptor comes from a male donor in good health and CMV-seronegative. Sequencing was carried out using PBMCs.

The CDR3 region is CASSVETSGYTDTQYF. DNA of the CDR3: TGTGCCAGCAGCGTAGAGACTAGCGGATACACAGATACGCAGTATTTT. This rearrangement joins TRBV9 to TRBJ2-3; 9 nucleotides agree with TRBD2. Germline V lookup: CDR1 SGDLS, CDR2 YYNGEE. J gave up 2 bases and V 0 bases, and 4 bases lay outside the gene matches. The CDR3 spans 16 residues.